This TCR beta chain was identified during a study of blood T cell repertoires in COVID-19. Patients from Seattle were sampled longitudinally, starting during active infection. There are 15 residues in the CDR3. The V end was cut by 4 bases, the J end by 1 base, with 11 bases between. Per germline, CDR1 LNHDA and CDR2 SQIVND (reference sequence). Using immunoSEQ multiplex PCR, the repertoire was profiled, and TCRdb retains in-frame clones only, with some absent. The sample has approximately 170,000 clones, approximately 85% seen once. Sequencing was carried out using peripheral blood. The J gene is TRBJ1-5, the V gene TRBV19; D is undetermined. The clonotype originates from a man older than 75 with COVID-19, enrolled during active disease. The CDR3 DNA reads as TGTGCCAGTAGTACCGGTTTCGGGAGCAATCAGCCCCAGCATTTT. Residues: CASSTGFGSNQPQHF.